The rows below give T cell receptor beta chains drawn from one sample of a study of T cells in Graves' hyperthyroidism and ophthalmopathy. Each CDR3 protein is one row after TCRdb ran MiXCR on the multiplex PCR reads. Seen here are around 430,000 distinct CDR3 sequences, more than 13% observed once, and the top ten hold less than 35%. The specimen sequenced was blood. These receptors all stem from a woman in her thirties with Graves' hyperthyroidism. Each CDR3 is given without its conserved first and last residue. Fields, in order: clone size, V gene, CDR3 protein. Some rows mark clone size as missing; the rest say once, few, many or name a class of expanded clone.

abundance: .
v_gene: TRBV24-1
CDR3aa: ATSDLGWGEQF

abundance: many
v_gene: TRBV24-1
CDR3aa: ATSEPLDRAEQY

abundance: few
v_gene: TRBV24-1
CDR3aa: ATSDTTLGGGNEQF

abundance: many
v_gene: TRBV27
CDR3aa: ASSLSIPGAYVADTQY

abundance: many
v_gene: TRBV5-1
CDR3aa: ASSPSGQGSYNEQF

abundance: few
v_gene: TRBV6-1
CDR3aa: ASTLGGGRGGNEQF

abundance: few
v_gene: TRBV20-1
CDR3aa: SASGGFTGELF

abundance: few
v_gene: TRBV12-3/TRBV12-4
CDR3aa: ASSPLTGGQF

abundance: few
v_gene: TRBV6-1
CDR3aa: ASRIDRGPNTEAF

abundance: few
v_gene: TRBV20-1
CDR3aa: SARRAGRLETQY

abundance: .
v_gene: TRBV6-1
CDR3aa: ASSEARTGRQPQH

abundance: many
v_gene: TRBV20-1
CDR3aa: SARGIVGGLASLNTGELF

abundance: .
v_gene: TRBV6-5
CDR3aa: ASSLVKLGEETQY

abundance: .
v_gene: TRBV10-3
CDR3aa: AIRASGSDGELF

abundance: many
v_gene: TRBV20-1
CDR3aa: SARDFRRSGIISEQY

abundance: many
v_gene: TRBV12-3/TRBV12-4
CDR3aa: ASRPEGGVNTGELF

abundance: .
v_gene: TRBV9
CDR3aa: ASSLTSRLSVTQY

abundance: few
v_gene: TRBV20-1
CDR3aa: SARDPLGRDFSYEQY

abundance: few
v_gene: TRBV5-4
CDR3aa: ASSGYEGETYNEQF

abundance: .
v_gene: TRBV20-1
CDR3aa: SAYRDYNEQF

abundance: .
v_gene: TRBV20-1
CDR3aa: SASRIGRSNYGYT

abundance: many
v_gene: TRBV11-1
CDR3aa: ASSGTSGAYEQY

abundance: .
v_gene: TRBV15
CDR3aa: ATSRDSGLRNQPQH

abundance: many
v_gene: TRBV27
CDR3aa: ASSLAGGFSYEQY

abundance: many
v_gene: TRBV2
CDR3aa: ASSGVHDSDSYEQY

abundance: many
v_gene: TRBV28
CDR3aa: ASSFFRGVTEAF

abundance: many
v_gene: TRBV12-3/TRBV12-4
CDR3aa: ASSYRVPGTSGRMETQY

abundance: many
v_gene: TRBV3-1
CDR3aa: ASSQDWGSYGYT

abundance: .
v_gene: TRBV7-9
CDR3aa: ASRSTGIGGYT

abundance: once
v_gene: TRBV20-1
CDR3aa: SASGRGYNEQF

abundance: .
v_gene: TRBV30
CDR3aa: AWSPLNGIKGYT

abundance: .
v_gene: TRBV29-1
CDR3aa: SVEDLTANYGYT

abundance: many
v_gene: TRBV20-1
CDR3aa: SARDPPEQY

abundance: many
v_gene: TRBV7-2
CDR3aa: ASSLAGTSYEQY

abundance: .
v_gene: TRBV5-1
CDR3aa: ASSGGTGGARPYGYT

abundance: many
v_gene: TRBV20-1
CDR3aa: SARGGLAGGNEQF

abundance: many
v_gene: TRBV30
CDR3aa: AWSEGLAGVQETQY

abundance: .
v_gene: TRBV5-1
CDR3aa: ASHTSAGVNEQF

abundance: .
v_gene: TRBV9
CDR3aa: ASSVDLEGEQY

abundance: many
v_gene: TRBV27
CDR3aa: ASRGRGTYNEQF

abundance: few
v_gene: TRBV19
CDR3aa: ASSIEGGAGEQF

abundance: few
v_gene: TRBV28
CDR3aa: ASSLGDRGDYGYT

abundance: .
v_gene: TRBV19
CDR3aa: ASSKDSYNEQF

abundance: .
v_gene: TRBV5-6
CDR3aa: ASSLDLGGAHTEAF

abundance: .
v_gene: TRBV14
CDR3aa: ASSLGTGLGEQF

abundance: many
v_gene: TRBV6-5
CDR3aa: ASSYSTGTSYGYT

abundance: many
v_gene: TRBV28
CDR3aa: ASSLMTSLSYNEQF

abundance: many
v_gene: TRBV9
CDR3aa: ASSVLRGGFGETQY